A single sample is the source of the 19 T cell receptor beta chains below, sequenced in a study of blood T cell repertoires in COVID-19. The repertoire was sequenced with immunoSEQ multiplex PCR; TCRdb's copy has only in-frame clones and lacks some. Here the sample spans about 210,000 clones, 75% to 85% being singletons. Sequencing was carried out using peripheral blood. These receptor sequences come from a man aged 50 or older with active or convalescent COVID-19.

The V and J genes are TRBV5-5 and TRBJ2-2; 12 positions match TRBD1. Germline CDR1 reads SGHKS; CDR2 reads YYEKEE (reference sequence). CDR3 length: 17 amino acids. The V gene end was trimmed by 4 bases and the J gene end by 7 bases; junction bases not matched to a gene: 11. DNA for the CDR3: TGTGCCAGCAGCAGGACCCCGGGACAGGGGGCGAACGGGGAGCTGTTTTTT. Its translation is CASSRTPGQGANGELFF.

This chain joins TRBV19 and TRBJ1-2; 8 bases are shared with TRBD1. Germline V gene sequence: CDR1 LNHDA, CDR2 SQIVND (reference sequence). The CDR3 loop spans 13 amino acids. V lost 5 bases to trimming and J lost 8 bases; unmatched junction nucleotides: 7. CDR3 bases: TGTGCCAGTAGTGACAGGGGATCAGGCGGCTACACCTTC. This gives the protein CASSDRGSGGYTF.

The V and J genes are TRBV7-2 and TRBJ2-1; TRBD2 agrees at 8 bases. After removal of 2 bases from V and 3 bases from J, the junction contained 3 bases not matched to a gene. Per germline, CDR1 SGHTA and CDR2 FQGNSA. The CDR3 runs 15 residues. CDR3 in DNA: TGTGCCAGCAGCTTAAGCGGGAGCCTCTACAATGAGCAGTTCTTC. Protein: CASSLSGSLYNEQFF.

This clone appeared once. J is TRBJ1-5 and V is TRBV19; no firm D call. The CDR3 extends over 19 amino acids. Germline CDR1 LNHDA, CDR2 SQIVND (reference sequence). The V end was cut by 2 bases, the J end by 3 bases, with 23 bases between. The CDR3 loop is CASSISGLNQKITNQPQHF. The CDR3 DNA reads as TGTGCCAGTAGTATAAGCGGTCTAAACCAGAAAATCACCAATCAGCCCCAGCATTTT.

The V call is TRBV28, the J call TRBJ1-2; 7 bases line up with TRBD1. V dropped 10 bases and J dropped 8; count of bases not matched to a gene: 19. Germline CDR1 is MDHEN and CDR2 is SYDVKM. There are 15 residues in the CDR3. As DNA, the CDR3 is TGTGCCATCCGCCGACCAGGGACAGAGCAATGGGGCTACACCTTC. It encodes CAIRRPGTEQWGYTF.

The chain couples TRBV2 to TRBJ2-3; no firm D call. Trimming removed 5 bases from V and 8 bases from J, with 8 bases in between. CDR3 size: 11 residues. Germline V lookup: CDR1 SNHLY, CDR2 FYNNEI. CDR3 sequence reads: CASSRLGTQYF. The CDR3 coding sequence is TGTGCCAGCAGTAGACTGGGTACGCAGTATTTT.

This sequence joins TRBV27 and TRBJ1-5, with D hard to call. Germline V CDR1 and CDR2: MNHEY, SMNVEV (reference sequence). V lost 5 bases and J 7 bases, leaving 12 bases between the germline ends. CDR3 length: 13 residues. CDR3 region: CASSPGTGQPQHF. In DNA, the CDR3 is TGTGCCAGCAGTCCGGGAACTGGGCAGCCCCAGCATTTT.

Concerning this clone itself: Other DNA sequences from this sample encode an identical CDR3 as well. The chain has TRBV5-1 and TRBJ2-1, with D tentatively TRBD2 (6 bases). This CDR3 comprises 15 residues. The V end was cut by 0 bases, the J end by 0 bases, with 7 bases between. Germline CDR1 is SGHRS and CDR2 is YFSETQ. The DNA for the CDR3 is TGCGCCAGCAGCTTGGTAGCGGACTCCTACAATGAGCAGTTCTTC. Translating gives CASSLVADSYNEQFF.

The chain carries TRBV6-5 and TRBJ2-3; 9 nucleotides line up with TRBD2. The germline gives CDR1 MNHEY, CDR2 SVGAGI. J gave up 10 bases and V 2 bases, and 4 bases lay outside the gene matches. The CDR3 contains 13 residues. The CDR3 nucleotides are TGTGCCAGCAGTTACCATAGCGGGAGTGCGCAGTATTTT. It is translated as CASSYHSGSAQYF.

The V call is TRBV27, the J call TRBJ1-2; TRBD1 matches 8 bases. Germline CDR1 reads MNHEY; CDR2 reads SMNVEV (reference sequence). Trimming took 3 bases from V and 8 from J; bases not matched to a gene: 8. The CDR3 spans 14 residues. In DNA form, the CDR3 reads TGTGCCAGCAGTTTTATGGACAGGGTCGGCGGCTACACCTTC. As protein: CASSFMDRVGGYTF.

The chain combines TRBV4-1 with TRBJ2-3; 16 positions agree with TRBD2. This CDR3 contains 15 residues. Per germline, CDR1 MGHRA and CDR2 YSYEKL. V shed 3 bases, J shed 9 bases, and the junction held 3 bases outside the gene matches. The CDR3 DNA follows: TGCGCCAGCAGCCACGGGACTAGCGGGGGGGGGACGCAGTATTTT. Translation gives CASSHGTSGGGTQYF.

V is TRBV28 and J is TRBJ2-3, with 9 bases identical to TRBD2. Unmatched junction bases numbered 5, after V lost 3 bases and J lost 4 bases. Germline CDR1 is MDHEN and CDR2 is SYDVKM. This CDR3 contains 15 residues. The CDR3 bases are TGTGCCAGCAGTTTTAGCGGGAGAGGCGCAGATACGCAGTATTTT. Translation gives CASSFSGRGADTQYF.

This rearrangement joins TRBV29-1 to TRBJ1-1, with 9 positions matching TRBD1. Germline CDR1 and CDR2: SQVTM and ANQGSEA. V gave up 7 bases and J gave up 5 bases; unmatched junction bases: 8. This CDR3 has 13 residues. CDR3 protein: CSARDREYTEAFF. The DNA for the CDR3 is TGCAGCGCCAGGGACAGGGAATATACTGAAGCTTTCTTT.

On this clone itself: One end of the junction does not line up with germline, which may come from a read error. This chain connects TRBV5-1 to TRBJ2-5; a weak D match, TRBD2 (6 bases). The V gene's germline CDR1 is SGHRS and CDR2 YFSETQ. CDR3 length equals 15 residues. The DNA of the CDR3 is TGCGCCAGCAGCGGGGTTGGGACTCCTCAAGAGGCCCAGTACTTC. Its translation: CASSGVGTPQEAQYF.

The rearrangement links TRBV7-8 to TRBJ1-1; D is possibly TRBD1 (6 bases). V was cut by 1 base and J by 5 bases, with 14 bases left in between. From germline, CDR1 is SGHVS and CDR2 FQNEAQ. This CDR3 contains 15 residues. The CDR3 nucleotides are TGTGCCAGCAGCTTAGAATTAAGGGGGGGGACTGAAGCTTTCTTT. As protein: CASSLELRGGTEAFF.

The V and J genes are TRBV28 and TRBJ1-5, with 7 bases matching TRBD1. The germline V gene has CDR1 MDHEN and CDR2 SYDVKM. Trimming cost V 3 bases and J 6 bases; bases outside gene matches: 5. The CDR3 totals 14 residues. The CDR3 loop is CASSLRGHFQPQHF. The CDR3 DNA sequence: TGTGCCAGCAGTTTGAGGGGGCACTTTCAGCCCCAGCATTTT.

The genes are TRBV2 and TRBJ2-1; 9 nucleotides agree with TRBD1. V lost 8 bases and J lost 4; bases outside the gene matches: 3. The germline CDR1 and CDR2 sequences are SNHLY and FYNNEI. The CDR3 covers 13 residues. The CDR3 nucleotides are TGTGCCAGCTACGGGACAGGGTACAATGAGCAGTTCTTC. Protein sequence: CASYGTGYNEQFF.

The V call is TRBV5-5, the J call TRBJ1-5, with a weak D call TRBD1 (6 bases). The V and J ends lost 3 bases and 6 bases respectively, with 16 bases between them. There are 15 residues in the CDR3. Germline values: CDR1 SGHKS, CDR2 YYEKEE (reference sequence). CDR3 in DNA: TGTGCCAGCAGCTCCTCGGGGGGCGAAGGTCAGCCCCAGCATTTT. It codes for CASSSSGGEGQPQHF. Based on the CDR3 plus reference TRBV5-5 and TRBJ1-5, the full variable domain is DAGVTQSPTHLIKTRGQQVTLRCSPISGHKSVSWYQQVLGQGPQFIFQYYEKEERGRGNFPDRFSARQFPNYSSELNVNALLLGDSALYLCASSSSGGEGQPQHFGDGTRLSIL.

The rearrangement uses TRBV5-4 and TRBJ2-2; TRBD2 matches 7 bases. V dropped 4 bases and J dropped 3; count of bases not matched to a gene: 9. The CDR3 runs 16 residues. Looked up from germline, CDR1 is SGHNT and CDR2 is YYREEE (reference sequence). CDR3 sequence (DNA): TGTGCCAGCAGCGAGGGCGAGCGGGGATACACCGGGGAGCTGTTTTTT. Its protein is CASSEGERGYTGELFF.